This entry lists 22 T cell receptor beta chains sequenced from one sample in a study of T-cell reconstitution after alpha-beta-depleted transplantation in children. Unique molecular identifiers were built into the TCRbeta library. TCRdb recomputed calls from the PCR reads with MiXCR, one row per CDR3 protein. Here the sample spans fewer than 550,000 distinct CDR3 sequences, roughly an eighth being singletons. Specimen: PBMCs, mostly from graft donor cells, collected 180 days after TCRalphabeta/CD19-depleted stem cell transplant. The receptors come from a female patient under 10 years old who had a stem cell transplant for aplastic anemia, so the T cells may come from the graft donor.

This chain joins TRBV4-1 and TRBJ2-3; TRBD2 is a possible D gene (5 bases). V dropped 3 bases and J dropped 7 bases, with 14 bases sitting between them. Germline lookup yields CDR1 MGHRA and CDR2 YSYEKL. The CDR3 is made up of 14 amino acids. The CDR3 DNA reads TGCGCCAGCAGCCACTTAGGACTCCCGAATACGCAGTATTTT. Its protein product is CASSHLGLPNTQYF.

The chain recombines TRBV5-1 with TRBJ1-2, with D unresolved. The CDR3 has 13 amino acids. V was shortened by 0 bases and J by 7 bases, with 10 bases between the two germline ends. The V gene's germline CDR1 is SGHRS and CDR2 YFSETQ. The CDR3 loop is CASSLDTVVGYTF. Written as DNA, the CDR3 is TGCGCCAGCAGCTTGGATACAGTAGTTGGCTACACCTTC.

There are many counts of this clonotype. The J gene is TRBJ2-7, the V gene TRBV13, with 9 bases lining up with TRBD1. With 4 bases clipped from V and 4 bases from J, the junction kept 11 bases outside the gene matches. The CDR3 has 16 residues. Germline assignment: CDR1 PRHDT and CDR2 FYEKMQ (reference sequence). CDR3 DNA sequence: TGTGCCAGCAGCTCTGCGCCGGGACAGGGATGGTACGAGCAGTACTTC. It translates to CASSSAPGQGWYEQYF.

This clonotype has at least ten counts. The chain couples TRBV6-2 or TRBV6-3 to TRBJ2-3; 10 positions match TRBD2. Germline trimming cut 8 bases from V and 4 bases from J; bases unmatched to any gene: 27. Germline V gives CDR1 MNHEY, CDR2 SVGEGT. The CDR3 extends over 21 amino acids. In nucleotides, the CDR3 is TGTGCCAGCGAAGGGGAAGGGTCACGGACTAGCGGACGAAAACGGGCAGATACGCAGTATTTT. It encodes CASEGEGSRTSGRKRADTQYF.

Ten or more counts support this clonotype. The V gene is TRBV20-1, the J gene TRBJ1-1; D unclear. V was trimmed by 5 bases and J by 5 bases, leaving 15 bases between them. The CDR3 extends over 13 amino acids. CDR1 is DFQATT, CDR2 SNEGSKA, per germline (reference sequence). For the CDR3, the DNA is TGCAGTGCTCCATGGACCGCCGGTACTGAAGCTTTCTTT. Translating it yields CSAPWTAGTEAFF.

This clonotype is a singleton in its sample. Its ends do not fully match the called genes, so a read error is possible. This chain joins TRBV30 and TRBJ2-1; D is perhaps TRBD1 (5 bases). Germline V gene data show CDR1 as GTSNPN and CDR2 as SVGIG (reference sequence). The CDR3 is made up of 12 amino acids. The CDR3 is CVGRNRYNEQFF. The CDR3 nucleotides read TGCGTGGGGCGGAACAGGTACAATGAGCAGTTCTTC.

This clonotype has a handful of counts. V is TRBV5-5 and J is TRBJ2-4; D perhaps matches TRBD1 (6 bases). Trimming removed 2 bases at V and 1 base at J, with 10 bases between. The CDR3 contains 15 residues. Germline-derived CDR1 and CDR2 are SGHKS and YYEKEE (reference sequence). The CDR3 here is CASSFSGVAKNIQYF. CDR3 DNA: TGTGCCAGCAGCTTTTCAGGGGTCGCCAAAAACATTCAGTACTTC.

This clonotype turned up a few times. The chain links TRBV24-1 to TRBJ1-1, with D perhaps TRBD1 (6 bases). Trimming shortened V by 3 bases and J by 3 bases, and 13 bases separated the two germline ends. In germline, CDR1 is KGHDR, CDR2 SFDVKD. The CDR3 covers 15 residues. CDR3 coding DNA: TGTGCCACCAGTGATGGACAGCCCGGGCACACTGAAGCTTTCTTT. This translates into CATSDGQPGHTEAFF.

This clonotype was counted only a few times. This chain connects TRBV27 to TRBJ2-6; tentatively, D is TRBD1 (5 bases). The V gene lost 4 bases and the J gene lost 0 bases, with 7 bases spanning the gap. The CDR3 consists of 15 residues. CDR1 and CDR2 (germline): MNHEY, SMNVEV (reference sequence). The CDR3 nucleotides read TGTGCCAGCAGTTGGGGCGGCTCTGGGGCCAACGTCCTGACTTTC. Its translation is CASSWGGSGANVLTF.

The rearrangement joins TRBV7-2 to TRBJ1-4; D is uncertain. Germline-derived CDR1 and CDR2 are SGHTA and FQGNSA. The CDR3 consists of 15 residues. V was shortened by 0 bases and J by 5 bases, with 10 bases between the two germline ends. CDR3 in amino acids: CASSLARRLNEKLFF. CDR3 in DNA: TGTGCCAGCAGCTTAGCGAGGCGCCTGAATGAAAAACTGTTTTTT.

This clonotype was detected many times. The V call is TRBV20-1, the J call TRBJ2-7; a weak D match, TRBD1 (6 bases). Germline V gene sequence: CDR1 DFQATT, CDR2 SNEGSKA (reference sequence). The CDR3 totals 11 residues. The V gene lost 5 bases and the J gene lost 5 bases, with 10 bases spanning the gap. The CDR3 DNA reads as TGCAGTGCTCAACAGGGTAACGAGCAGTACGTC. Its translation: CSAQQGNEQYV.

This clonotype appeared many times. The rearrangement uses TRBV7-2 and TRBJ2-3; D gene ambiguous. The CDR3 has 14 amino acids. Trimming shortened V by 2 bases and J by 2 bases, and 8 bases separated the two germline ends. Germline loops: CDR1 SGHTA, CDR2 FQGNSA. DNA for the CDR3: TGTGCCAGCAGCTTAAGTCGGGCCACAGATACGCAGTATTTT. It encodes CASSLSRATDTQYF.

There are a few counts of this clonotype. The CDR3 DNA follows: TGCGCCAGCAGCTCGAGGACTAGCGGAAATGGGGAAGATACGCAGTATTTT. This translates into CASSSRTSGNGEDTQYF. The rearrangement uses TRBV5-1 and TRBJ2-3; 10 nucleotides align to TRBD2. J lost 5 bases, V lost 3 bases, and 12 bases had no gene match. The CDR3 has 17 residues. Germline CDR1 reads SGHRS; CDR2 reads YFSETQ.

This chain uses TRBV9 with TRBJ2-7; possibly TRBD1 for D (6 bases). Trimming removed 3 bases from V and 4 bases from J, with 17 bases in between. Germline V gene data show CDR1 as SGDLS and CDR2 as YYNGEE. The CDR3 loop spans 15 amino acids. Here the CDR3 DNA reads TGTGCCAGCAGCGCCGGGACGGCACAGGGATACGAGCAGTACTTC. Protein sequence: CASSAGTAQGYEQYF.

This rearrangement joins TRBV4-1 to TRBJ2-2; TRBD2 agrees at 8 bases. V lost 7 bases, J lost 6 bases, and 7 bases stayed unmatched. Germline CDR1 is MGHRA and CDR2 is YSYEKL. The CDR3 covers 14 residues. The CDR3 sequence: CASIPGLGSGELFF. The CDR3 bases are TGCGCCAGCATCCCGGGACTAGGCTCCGGGGAGCTGTTTTTT.

This clonotype has more than one count but fewer than ten. The chain combines TRBV16 with TRBJ2-1; 7 bases line up with TRBD2. With V trimmed by 4 bases and J by 5 bases, 17 bases remained unmatched. Germline CDR1 and CDR2: KGHSY and FQNENV. The CDR3 spans 18 residues. The CDR3 is CASSPSWGRAGQNNEQFF. The CDR3 coding sequence is TGTGCCAGCAGCCCCTCCTGGGGGAGGGCAGGGCAGAACAATGAGCAGTTCTTC.

This clonotype was seen only a few times. V gene TRBV3-1 combines with J gene TRBJ2-6, with D unresolved. V was cut by 7 bases and J by 1 base, with 20 bases left in between. The length of the CDR3 is 18 residues. Germline V gives CDR1 LGHDT, CDR2 YNNKEL (reference sequence). The CDR3 sequence is CASTPSFPGSSGANVLTF. The CDR3, as DNA: TGTGCCAGCACCCCATCCTTCCCAGGATCGTCTGGGGCCAACGTCCTGACTTTC. Drawing the rest from reference TRBV3-1 and TRBJ2-6, the complete variable domain is DTAVSQTPKYLVTQMGNDKSIKCEQNLGHDTMYWYKQDSKKFLKIMFSYNNKELIINETVPNRFSPKSPDKAHLNLHINSLELGDSAVYFCASTPSFPGSSGANVLTFGAGSRLTVL.

This clonotype has only a few counts. V is TRBV5-1 and J is TRBJ2-3; D tentatively reads TRBD1 or TRBD2 (5 bases each). CDR3 length equals 14 residues. Germline V gene sequence: CDR1 SGHRS, CDR2 YFSETQ. V shed 4 bases and J shed 6 bases, with 15 bases lying between them. The CDR3: CASSPPGPTDTQYF. CDR3 DNA: TGCGCCAGCAGCCCCCCGGGACCCACGGATACGCAGTATTTT. Complete variable domain (other parts from reference TRBV5-1 and TRBJ2-3): KAGVTQTPRYLIKTRGQQVTLSCSPISGHRSVSWYQQTPGQGLQFLFEYFSETQRNKGNFPGRFSGRQFSNSRSEMNVSTLELGDSALYLCASSPPGPTDTQYFGPGTRLTVL.

The rearrangement links TRBV12-3 or TRBV12-4 to TRBJ2-7; D is ambiguous. V was trimmed by 4 bases and J by 6 bases, leaving 13 bases between them. There are 13 residues in the CDR3. The CDR3 nucleotides read TGTGCCAGCAGTTCCCGAAAGGTTAGCGAGCAGTACTTC. Protein product: CASSSRKVSEQYF.

V is TRBV18 and J is TRBJ2-7; no reliable D call. The CDR3 contains 13 residues. With 2 bases removed from V and 6 bases from J, the gap between germline ends came to 11 bases. The germline CDR1 and CDR2 sequences are KGHSH and LQKENI. The CDR3 nucleotides are TGTGCCAGCTCACCAGACTTAGTCGGCGAGCAGTACTTC. As protein: CASSPDLVGEQYF.

V usage is TRBV27 and J usage is TRBJ2-7; D might be TRBD2 (6 bases). V lost 5 bases and J lost 2, with 19 bases in between. CDR1 and CDR2 (germline): MNHEY, SMNVEV (reference sequence). The CDR3 has 16 residues. The CDR3 region is CASSAIGSQIPYEQYV. CDR3 coding DNA: TGTGCCAGCAGTGCAATCGGGAGCCAGATCCCCTACGAGCAGTACGTC.

This clonotype appeared many times. The J gene is TRBJ2-3, the V gene TRBV5-1, with 9 positions matching TRBD1. Trimming removed 3 bases from V and 6 bases from J; junction bases left unmatched: 8. Germline lookup yields CDR1 SGHRS and CDR2 YFSETQ. This CDR3 contains 15 residues. The chain's CDR3 is CASSWGTGGEDTQYF. Written as DNA, the CDR3 is TGCGCCAGCAGCTGGGGAACAGGGGGCGAGGATACGCAGTATTTT. Complete variable domain (other parts from reference TRBV5-1 and TRBJ2-3): KAGVTQTPRYLIKTRGQQVTLSCSPISGHRSVSWYQQTPGQGLQFLFEYFSETQRNKGNFPGRFSGRQFSNSRSEMNVSTLELGDSALYLCASSWGTGGEDTQYFGPGTRLTVL.